These T cell receptor beta chains were read from a single sample in a study of monozygotic twins with cystic fibrosis. Only in-frame clones appear in the TCRdb table, and some are missing; sequencing was by immunoSEQ multiplex PCR. The data show about 24,000 clones, around 93% seen once. The sequenced sample was blood. All receptors come from a girl aged 2 to 9 with cystic fibrosis. Both conserved end residues are part of each CDR3. Fields, in order: J gene, V gene, CDR3 protein.

j_call: TRBJ2-1; v_call: TRBV18; cdr3_aa: CASSPPGQGSYNEQFF
j_call: TRBJ1-2; v_call: TRBV7-2; cdr3_aa: CASSLDLRGETNYGYTF
j_call: TRBJ2-1; v_call: TRBV29-1; cdr3_aa: CSVEGSGRSGQFF
j_call: TRBJ1-2; v_call: TRBV4-1; cdr3_aa: CASSQDHRQAANYGYTF
j_call: TRBJ1-4; v_call: TRBV6-5; cdr3_aa: CASGLNEKLFF
j_call: TRBJ2-7; v_call: TRBV27; cdr3_aa: CASSPGTGGFYEQYF
j_call: TRBJ2-1; v_call: TRBV30; cdr3_aa: CAWRGAYNEQFF
j_call: TRBJ1-5; v_call: TRBV18; cdr3_aa: CASSLDRGPPSNQPQHF
j_call: TRBJ2-2; v_call: TRBV7-6; cdr3_aa: CASSFFGGANTGELFF
j_call: TRBJ2-7; v_call: TRBV6-1; cdr3_aa: CASISTGTGFYEQYF
j_call: TRBJ1-1; v_call: TRBV19; cdr3_aa: CASLMDGPNTEAFF
j_call: TRBJ1-1; v_call: TRBV14; cdr3_aa: CASSQDHRWTGSRGEAFF
j_call: TRBJ1-1; v_call: TRBV18; cdr3_aa: CASSQGNTEAFF
j_call: TRBJ2-3; v_call: TRBV7-9; cdr3_aa: CASSSKFSGDPDTQYF
j_call: TRBJ2-7; v_call: TRBV29-1; cdr3_aa: CSVGPKLAGPYEQYF
j_call: TRBJ2-1; v_call: TRBV7-2; cdr3_aa: CASSPRLGRGSYNEQFF
j_call: TRBJ2-3; v_call: TRBV6-5; cdr3_aa: CASSKAYTDTQYF
j_call: TRBJ2-2; v_call: TRBV14; cdr3_aa: CASSQDLGTGELFF
j_call: TRBJ1-2; v_call: TRBV6-5; cdr3_aa: CASSRTTKPYGYTF
j_call: TRBJ1-1; v_call: TRBV5-1; cdr3_aa: CASSFRQIDEAFF
j_call: TRBJ1-5; v_call: TRBV30; cdr3_aa: CAWRAPGSHSNQPQHF
j_call: TRBJ2-1; v_call: TRBV5-4; cdr3_aa: CASSPLAGVVNEQFF
j_call: TRBJ2-2; v_call: TRBV6-5; cdr3_aa: CASRYSVETGELFF
j_call: TRBJ1-3; v_call: TRBV18; cdr3_aa: CASSPLKTPRNSGNTIYF
j_call: TRBJ1-1; v_call: TRBV7-9; cdr3_aa: CASSGIRHNAEAFF
j_call: TRBJ2-1; v_call: TRBV6-5; cdr3_aa: CASSYGATGGTDEQFF
j_call: TRBJ2-1; v_call: TRBV25-1; cdr3_aa: CASQNQGWNEQFF
j_call: TRBJ2-5; v_call: TRBV5-1; cdr3_aa: CASSLEGTRQETQYF
j_call: TRBJ1-4; v_call: TRBV6-1; cdr3_aa: CASRATGPFEKLFF
j_call: TRBJ1-6; v_call: TRBV10-3; cdr3_aa: CASGTSQNSPLHF
j_call: TRBJ2-7; v_call: TRBV5-1; cdr3_aa: CASSPGTGRPYEQYF
j_call: TRBJ2-7; v_call: TRBV7-2; cdr3_aa: CASSFDGSNYEQYF
j_call: TRBJ1-4; v_call: TRBV6-5; cdr3_aa: CASSRQGKSEKLFF
j_call: TRBJ2-7; v_call: TRBV2; cdr3_aa: CASTATSGESREQYF
j_call: TRBJ1-2; v_call: TRBV25-1; cdr3_aa: CASTALGGEQGSSYTF
j_call: TRBJ1-1; v_call: TRBV7-9; cdr3_aa: CASSLKANTEAFF
j_call: TRBJ2-3; v_call: TRBV6-5; cdr3_aa: CASNLEGKPTDTQYF
j_call: TRBJ1-5; v_call: TRBV10-3; cdr3_aa: CAISESLPGQALHPGNQPQHF
j_call: TRBJ1-2; v_call: TRBV9; cdr3_aa: CASSVEEGNYGYTF
j_call: TRBJ2-7; v_call: TRBV7-2; cdr3_aa: CASSLLAGGPDEQYF
j_call: TRBJ1-3; v_call: TRBV6-1; cdr3_aa: CASNRSSGNTIYF
j_call: TRBJ1-5; v_call: TRBV19; cdr3_aa: CASSREGTGNIGNQPQHF
j_call: TRBJ2-1; v_call: TRBV30; cdr3_aa: CAWNVGTGKGNEQFF
j_call: TRBJ2-3; v_call: TRBV5-1; cdr3_aa: CASSFGQGSTDTQYF